What follows is one TCR beta chain and its context. The antigen remains unidentified. TCRdb's table, derived via immunoSEQ multiplex PCR, lists solely in-frame clones and lacks some. The sample has 120,000 to 150,000 clones, about 89% seen once. This record belongs to a study of T cell responses to AZD1222 COVID-19 vaccine. Whole-study results and caveats: Seropositive AZD1222 recipients at baseline numbered only five or six.

V was shortened by 1 base and J by 0 bases, with 7 bases between the two germline ends. Germline loops: CDR1 SGHVS, CDR2 FNYEAQ. The CDR3 length is 15 residues. The sequenced sample was peripheral blood, obtained on day 0 of MenACWY control vaccination. This TCR came from an adult in good health. The V and J genes are TRBV7-6 and TRBJ1-5; D is unresolved. The CDR3 loop is CASSLVGDSNQPQHF. The CDR3 DNA sequence: TGTGCCAGCAGCTTAGTTGGGGATAGCAATCAGCCCCAGCATTTT.